The entry below gives a single T cell receptor beta chain sequence along with its context. Membership in each cohort depended on participant-reported clinical history. Symptom resolution, clearance, or two negative PCRs marked donors in Cohort 3 as recovered. These data come from a study of blood T cell repertoires in COVID-19. With 5 bases removed from V and 3 bases from J, the gap between germline ends came to 9 bases. The CDR3 spans 14 residues. Germline values: CDR1 SGHRS, CDR2 YFSETQ. Per the study methods: From reference gene primer amplification, estimates of nucleated cell counts were derived. Sequenced by immunoSEQ multiplex PCR; TCRdb stores in-frame clones only, minus some. The DNA gave D and trimming, while V, J and clone size come from that table. Of more than 300,000 clones listed, 70% to 90% are singletons.

V is TRBV5-1 and J is TRBJ2-6, with D possibly matching TRBD2 (6 bases). Sequences were obtained from PBMCs or T cells enriched from blood (not recorded which). The origin of this receptor is a young woman who had recovered from COVID-19. CDR3 region: CASSGGNGANVLTF. In DNA, the CDR3 is TGCGCCAGCAGTGGAGGGAATGGGGCCAACGTCCTGACTTTC. Using reference TRBV5-1 and TRBJ2-6 for the parts outside the CDR3, the full variable domain is KAGVTQTPRYLIKTRGQQVTLSCSPISGHRSVSWYQQTPGQGLQFLFEYFSETQRNKGNFPGRFSGRQFSNSRSEMNVSTLELGDSALYLCASSGGNGANVLTFGAGSRLTVL.